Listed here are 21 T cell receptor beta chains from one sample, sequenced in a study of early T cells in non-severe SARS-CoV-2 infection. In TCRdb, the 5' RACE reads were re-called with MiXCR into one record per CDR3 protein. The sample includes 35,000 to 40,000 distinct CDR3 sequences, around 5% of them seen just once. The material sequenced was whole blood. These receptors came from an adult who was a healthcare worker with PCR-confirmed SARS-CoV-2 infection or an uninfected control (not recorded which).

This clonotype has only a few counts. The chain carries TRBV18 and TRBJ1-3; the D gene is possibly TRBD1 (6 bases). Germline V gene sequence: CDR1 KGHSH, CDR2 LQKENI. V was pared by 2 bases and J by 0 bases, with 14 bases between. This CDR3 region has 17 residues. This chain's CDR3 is CASSPTPDSYSGNTIYF. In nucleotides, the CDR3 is TGTGCCAGCTCACCAACCCCGGACAGTTACTCTGGAAACACCATATATTTT.

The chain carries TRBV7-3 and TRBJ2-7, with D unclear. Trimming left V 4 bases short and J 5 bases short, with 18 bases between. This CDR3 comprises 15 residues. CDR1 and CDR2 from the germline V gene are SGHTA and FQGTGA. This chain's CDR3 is CASSSVPGPGHEQYF. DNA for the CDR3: TGTGCCAGCAGCTCCGTACCGGGCCCCGGGCACGAGCAGTACTTC.

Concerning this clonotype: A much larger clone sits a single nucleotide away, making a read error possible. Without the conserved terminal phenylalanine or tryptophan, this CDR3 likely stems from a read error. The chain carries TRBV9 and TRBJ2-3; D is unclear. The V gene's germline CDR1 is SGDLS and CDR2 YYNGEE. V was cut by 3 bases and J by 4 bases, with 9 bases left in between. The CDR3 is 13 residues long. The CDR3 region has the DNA TGTGCCAGCAGCGCACTCTCTGCAGATACGCAGTATTTG. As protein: CASSALSADTQYL.

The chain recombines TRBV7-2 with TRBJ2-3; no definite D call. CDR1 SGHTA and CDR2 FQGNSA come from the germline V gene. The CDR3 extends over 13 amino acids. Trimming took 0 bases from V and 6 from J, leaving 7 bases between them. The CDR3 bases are TGTGCCAGCAGCTTAGCTTGGGCTGATACGCAGTATTTT. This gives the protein CASSLAWADTQYF.

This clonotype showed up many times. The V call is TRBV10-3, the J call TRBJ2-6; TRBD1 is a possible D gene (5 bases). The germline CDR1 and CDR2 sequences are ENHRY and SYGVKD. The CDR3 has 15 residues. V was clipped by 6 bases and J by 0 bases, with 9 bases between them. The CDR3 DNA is TGTGCCATCAGAGGGGATCGCTCTGGGGCCAACGTCCTGACTTTC. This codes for CAIRGDRSGANVLTF.

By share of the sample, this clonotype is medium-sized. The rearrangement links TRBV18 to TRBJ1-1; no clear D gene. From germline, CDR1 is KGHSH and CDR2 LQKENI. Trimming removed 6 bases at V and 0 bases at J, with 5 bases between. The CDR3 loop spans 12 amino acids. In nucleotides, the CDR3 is TGTGCCAGCTCCCGAATGAACACTGAAGCTTTCTTT. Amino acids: CASSRMNTEAFF.

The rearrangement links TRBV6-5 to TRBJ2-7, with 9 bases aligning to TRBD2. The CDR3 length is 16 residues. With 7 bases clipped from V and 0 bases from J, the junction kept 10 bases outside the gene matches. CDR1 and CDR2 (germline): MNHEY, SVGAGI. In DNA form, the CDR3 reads TGTGCCAGCACCAGGTTTTTAGCGGGGGCCTCCTACGAGCAGTACTTC. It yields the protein CASTRFLAGASYEQYF.

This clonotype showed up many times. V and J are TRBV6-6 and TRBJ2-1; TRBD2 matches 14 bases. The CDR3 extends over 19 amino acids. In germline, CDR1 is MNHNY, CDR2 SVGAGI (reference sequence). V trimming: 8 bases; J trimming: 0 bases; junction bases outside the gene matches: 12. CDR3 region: CASQTWGTSGSHSYNEQFF. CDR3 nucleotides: TGTGCCAGCCAAACGTGGGGGACTAGCGGGAGTCACTCCTACAATGAGCAGTTCTTC.

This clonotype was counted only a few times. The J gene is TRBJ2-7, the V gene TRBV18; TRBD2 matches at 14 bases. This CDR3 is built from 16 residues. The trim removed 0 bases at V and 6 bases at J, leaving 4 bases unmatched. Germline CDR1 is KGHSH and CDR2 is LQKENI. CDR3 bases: TGTGCCAGCTCACCACCGGGGACTAGCGGGAGTAGCGAGCAGTACTTC. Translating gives CASSPPGTSGSSEQYF.

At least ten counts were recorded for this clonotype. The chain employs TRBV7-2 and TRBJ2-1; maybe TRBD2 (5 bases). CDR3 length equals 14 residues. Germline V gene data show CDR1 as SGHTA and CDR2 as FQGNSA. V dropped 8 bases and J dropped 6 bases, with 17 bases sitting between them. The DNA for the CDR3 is TGTGCCAGCCGAACCCCCAGTGGGAGCAATGAGCAGTTCTTC. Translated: CASRTPSGSNEQFF.

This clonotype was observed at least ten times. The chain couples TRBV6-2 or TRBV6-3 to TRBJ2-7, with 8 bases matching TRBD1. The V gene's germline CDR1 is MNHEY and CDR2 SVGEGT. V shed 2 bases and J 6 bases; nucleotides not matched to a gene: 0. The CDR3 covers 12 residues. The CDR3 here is CASSYDRGEQYF. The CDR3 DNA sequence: TGTGCCAGCAGTTACGACAGGGGCGAGCAGTACTTC.

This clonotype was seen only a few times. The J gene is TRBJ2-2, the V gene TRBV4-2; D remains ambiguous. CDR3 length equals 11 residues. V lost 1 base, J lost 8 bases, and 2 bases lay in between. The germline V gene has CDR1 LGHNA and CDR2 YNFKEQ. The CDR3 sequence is CASSQGGELFF. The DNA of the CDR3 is TGTGCCAGCAGCCAAGGGGGGGAGCTGTTTTTT.

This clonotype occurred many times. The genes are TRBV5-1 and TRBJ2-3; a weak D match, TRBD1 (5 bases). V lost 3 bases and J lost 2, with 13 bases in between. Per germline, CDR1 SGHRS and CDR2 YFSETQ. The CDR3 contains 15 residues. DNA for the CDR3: TGCGCCAGCAGCTATAGTCAGGGATACACAGATACGCAGTATTTT. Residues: CASSYSQGYTDTQYF.

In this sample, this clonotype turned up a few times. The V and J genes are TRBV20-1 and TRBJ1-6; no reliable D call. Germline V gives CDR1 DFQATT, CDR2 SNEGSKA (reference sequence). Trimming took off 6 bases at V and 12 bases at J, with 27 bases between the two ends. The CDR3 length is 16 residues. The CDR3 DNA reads TGCAGTGCCCCACTCGACGGAGGTCAGGCCCCCGAACCCCTCCACTTT. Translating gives CSAPLDGGQAPEPLHF.

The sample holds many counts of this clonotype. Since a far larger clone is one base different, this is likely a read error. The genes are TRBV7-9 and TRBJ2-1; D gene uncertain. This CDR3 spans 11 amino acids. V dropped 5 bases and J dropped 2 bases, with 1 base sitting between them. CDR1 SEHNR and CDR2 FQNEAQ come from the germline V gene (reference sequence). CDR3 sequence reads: CASSTYNEQFF. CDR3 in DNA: TGTGCCAGCAGCACCTACAATGAGCAGTTCTTC.

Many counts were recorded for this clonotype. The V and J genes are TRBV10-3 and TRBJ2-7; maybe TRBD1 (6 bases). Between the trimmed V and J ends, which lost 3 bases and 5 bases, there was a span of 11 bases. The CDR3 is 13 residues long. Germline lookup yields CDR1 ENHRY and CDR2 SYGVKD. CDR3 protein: CAISDRNRDEQYF. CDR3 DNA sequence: TGTGCCATCAGTGACAGAAACAGGGACGAGCAGTACTTC.

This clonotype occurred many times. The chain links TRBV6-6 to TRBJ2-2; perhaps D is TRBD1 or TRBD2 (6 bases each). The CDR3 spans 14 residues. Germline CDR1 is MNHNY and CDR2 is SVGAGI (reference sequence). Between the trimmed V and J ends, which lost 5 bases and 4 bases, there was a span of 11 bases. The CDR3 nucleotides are TGTGCCAGCAGTAGAGGGGGGACCACCGGGGAGCTGTTTTTT. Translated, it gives CASSRGGTTGELFF.

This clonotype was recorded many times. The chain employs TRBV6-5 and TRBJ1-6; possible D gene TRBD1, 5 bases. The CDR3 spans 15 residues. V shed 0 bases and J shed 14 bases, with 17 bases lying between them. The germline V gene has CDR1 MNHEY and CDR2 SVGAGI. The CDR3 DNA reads TGTGCCAGCAGTTACTCCACAGGCTCCCAAGAGGCCCTCCACTTT. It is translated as CASSYSTGSQEALHF.

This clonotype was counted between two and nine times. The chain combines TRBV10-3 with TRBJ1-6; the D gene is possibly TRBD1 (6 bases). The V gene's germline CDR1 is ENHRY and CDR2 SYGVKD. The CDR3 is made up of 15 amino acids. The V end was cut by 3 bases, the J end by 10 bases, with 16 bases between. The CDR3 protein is CAISEVSGERSPLHF. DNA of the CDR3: TGTGCCATCAGTGAAGTGTCAGGGGAGCGATCACCCCTCCACTTT.

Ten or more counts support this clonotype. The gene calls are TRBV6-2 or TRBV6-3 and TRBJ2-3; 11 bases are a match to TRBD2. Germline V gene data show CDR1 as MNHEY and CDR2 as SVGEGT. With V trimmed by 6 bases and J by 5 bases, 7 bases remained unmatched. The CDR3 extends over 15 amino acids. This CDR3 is CASRASGGQGDTQYF. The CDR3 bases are TGTGCCAGCAGGGCTAGCGGGGGGCAGGGAGATACGCAGTATTTT.

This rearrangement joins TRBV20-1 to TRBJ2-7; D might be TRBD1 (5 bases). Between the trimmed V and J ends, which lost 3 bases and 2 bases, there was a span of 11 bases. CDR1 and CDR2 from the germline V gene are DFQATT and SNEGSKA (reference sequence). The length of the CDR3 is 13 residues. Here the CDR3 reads CSASGRVAYEQYF. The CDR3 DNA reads TGCAGTGCTAGCGGCAGGGTCGCCTACGAGCAGTACTTC.